This T cell receptor (beta chain) was sequenced for a study of response to subunit inactivated influenza vaccine. The study, taken as a whole, reports: It was the authors' suggestion that each seasonal influenza vaccination recruits few new T cells.

TCRdb used MiXCR to reprocess the RT-PCR reads, holding one entry per CDR3 protein. The sample lists 300,000 to 350,000 distinct CDR3 sequences; roughly a fifth were seen once. With respect to this clonotype: Its antigen is still unknown.

This CDR3 has 13 amino acids. CDR1 and CDR2 from the germline V gene are SGHKS and YYEKEE (reference sequence). V gave up 4 bases and J gave up 7 bases, with 14 bases separating them. V usage is TRBV5-5 and J usage is TRBJ1-1; a possible D gene is TRBD1 (6 bases). The source material was PBMCs from blood, sampled less than 22 months after vaccination. The sequence derives from a man in his fifties or sixties who received an inactivated influenza vaccine. DNA for the CDR3: TGTGCCAGCAGCCCCCGGGGGCTCAGTGAAGCTTTCTTT. Its translation: CASSPRGLSEAFF.